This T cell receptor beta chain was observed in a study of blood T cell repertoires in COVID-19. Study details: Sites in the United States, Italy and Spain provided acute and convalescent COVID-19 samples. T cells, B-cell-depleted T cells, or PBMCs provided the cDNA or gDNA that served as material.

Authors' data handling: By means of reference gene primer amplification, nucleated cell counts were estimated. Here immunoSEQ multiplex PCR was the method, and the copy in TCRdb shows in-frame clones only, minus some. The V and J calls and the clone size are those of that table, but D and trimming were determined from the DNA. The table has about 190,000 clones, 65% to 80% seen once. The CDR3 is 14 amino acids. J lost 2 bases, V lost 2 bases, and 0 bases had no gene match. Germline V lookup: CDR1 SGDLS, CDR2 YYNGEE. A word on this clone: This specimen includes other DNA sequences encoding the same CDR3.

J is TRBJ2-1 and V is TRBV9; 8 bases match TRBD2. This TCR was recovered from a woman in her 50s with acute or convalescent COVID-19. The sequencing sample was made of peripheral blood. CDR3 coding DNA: TGTGCCAGCAGCGTCGGGAGGGCCTACAATGAGCAGTTCTTC. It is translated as CASSVGRAYNEQFF.